This TCR beta chain is drawn from a study of regulatory T cells in long-lasting Graves disease. General study findings and limits: Persistent patients shared more public clonotypes (approximately 2,900) than new patients (about 960).

Germline V gene sequence: CDR1 MNHNS, CDR2 SASEGT. V was shortened by 6 bases and J by 3 bases, with 11 bases between the two germline ends. This CDR3 spans 13 amino acids. This clonotype was found many times. Its antigen is unknown. Sequencing libraries for TCR beta were prepared with iRepertoire HTBI primers and Arm-PCR of CDR3 regions. A single record per CDR3 protein comes from TCRdb applying MiXCR to the multiplex PCR reads. The table lists more than 300,000 distinct CDR3 sequences, less than 20% of them singletons. Time point reported: persistent/refractory GD, antithyroid drugs over 5 years with positive TRAb. After RNA was extracted from PBMCs, the TCR library was made from it. The guidelines of the American Thyroid Association were the basis for diagnosing Graves' disease. It was an endocrinology department in Xi'an, China, that provided the patients.

The TCR sequence derives from a female donor with Graves disease. The specimen was peripheral blood mononuclear cells (PBMCs), collected when the disease was refractory, from a patient treated with antithyroid drugs. The rearrangement uses TRBV6-1 and TRBJ2-5; no definite D call. In DNA form, the CDR3 reads TGTGCCAGCAGCCTATACTTCGAAGAGACCCAGTACTTC. It translates to CASSLYFEETQYF.